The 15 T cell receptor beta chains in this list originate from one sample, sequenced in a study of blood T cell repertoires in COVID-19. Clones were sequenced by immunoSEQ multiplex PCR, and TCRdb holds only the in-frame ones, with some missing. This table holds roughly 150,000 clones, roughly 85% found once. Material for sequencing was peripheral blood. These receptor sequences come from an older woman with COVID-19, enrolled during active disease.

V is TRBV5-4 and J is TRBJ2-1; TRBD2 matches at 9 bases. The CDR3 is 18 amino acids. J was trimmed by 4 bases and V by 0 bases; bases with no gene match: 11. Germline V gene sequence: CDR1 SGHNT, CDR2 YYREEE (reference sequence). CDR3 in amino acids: CASSLARSSGISYNEQFF. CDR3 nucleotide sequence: TGTGCCAGCAGCTTGGCGAGGTCTAGCGGGATATCATACAATGAGCAGTTCTTC.

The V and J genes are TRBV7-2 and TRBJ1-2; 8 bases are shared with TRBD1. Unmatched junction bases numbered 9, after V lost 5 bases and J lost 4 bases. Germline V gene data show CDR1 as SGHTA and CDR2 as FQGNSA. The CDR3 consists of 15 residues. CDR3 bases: TGTGCCAGCAGCAAGGGACAGGAGACACGCTATGGCTACACCTTC. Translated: CASSKGQETRYGYTF.

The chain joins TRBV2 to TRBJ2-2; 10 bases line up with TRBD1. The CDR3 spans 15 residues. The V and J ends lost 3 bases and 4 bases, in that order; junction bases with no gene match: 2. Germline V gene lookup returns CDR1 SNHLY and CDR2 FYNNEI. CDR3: CASSEDRGSTGELFF. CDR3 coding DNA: TGTGCCAGCAGTGAGGACAGGGGGAGCACCGGGGAGCTGTTTTTT. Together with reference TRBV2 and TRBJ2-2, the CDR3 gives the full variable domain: EPEVTQTPSHQVTQMGQEVILRCVPISNHLYFYWYRQILGQKVEFLVSFYNNEISEKSEIFDDQFSVERPDGSNFTLKIRSTKLEDSAMYFCASSEDRGSTGELFFGEGSRLTVL.

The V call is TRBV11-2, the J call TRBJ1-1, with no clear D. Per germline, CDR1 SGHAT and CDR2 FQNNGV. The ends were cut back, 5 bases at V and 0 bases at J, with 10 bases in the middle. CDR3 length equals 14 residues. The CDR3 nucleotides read TGTGCCAGCAGCCCCCCCATCCTGAACACTGAAGCTTTCTTT. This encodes CASSPPILNTEAFF.

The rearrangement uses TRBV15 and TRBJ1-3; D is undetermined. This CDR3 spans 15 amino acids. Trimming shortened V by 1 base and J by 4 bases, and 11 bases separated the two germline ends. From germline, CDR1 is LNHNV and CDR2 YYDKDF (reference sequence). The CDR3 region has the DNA TGTGCCACCAGCAGAGGCCGAAGGGAGGGAAACACCATATATTTT. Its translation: CATSRGRREGNTIYF.

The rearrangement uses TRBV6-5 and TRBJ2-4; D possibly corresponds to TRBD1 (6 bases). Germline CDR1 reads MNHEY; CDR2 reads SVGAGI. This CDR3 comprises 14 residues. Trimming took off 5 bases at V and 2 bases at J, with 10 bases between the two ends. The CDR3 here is CASSRDISKNIQYF. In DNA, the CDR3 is TGTGCCAGCAGTAGGGACATTTCCAAAAACATTCAGTACTTC.

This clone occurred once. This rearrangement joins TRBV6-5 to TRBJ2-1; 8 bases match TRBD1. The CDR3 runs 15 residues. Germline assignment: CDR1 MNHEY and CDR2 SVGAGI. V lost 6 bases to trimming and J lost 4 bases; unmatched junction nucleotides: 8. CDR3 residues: CASSDGQGWYNEQFF. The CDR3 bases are TGTGCCAGCAGCGATGGACAGGGATGGTACAATGAGCAGTTCTTC.

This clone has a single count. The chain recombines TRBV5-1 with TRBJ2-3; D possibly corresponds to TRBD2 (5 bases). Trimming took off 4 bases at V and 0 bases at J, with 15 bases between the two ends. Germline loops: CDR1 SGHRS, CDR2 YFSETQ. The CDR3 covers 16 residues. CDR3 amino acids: CASSLRPGLSTDTQYF. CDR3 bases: TGCGCCAGCAGCCTGAGACCAGGACTCAGCACAGATACGCAGTATTTT.

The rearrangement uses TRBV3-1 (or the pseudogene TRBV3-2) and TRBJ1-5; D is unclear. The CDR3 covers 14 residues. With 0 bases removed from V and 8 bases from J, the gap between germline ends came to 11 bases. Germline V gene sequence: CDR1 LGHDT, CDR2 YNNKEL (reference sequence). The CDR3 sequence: CASSQDSGFKPQHF. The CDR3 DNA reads TGTGCCAGCAGCCAAGATTCGGGGTTCAAGCCCCAGCATTTT.

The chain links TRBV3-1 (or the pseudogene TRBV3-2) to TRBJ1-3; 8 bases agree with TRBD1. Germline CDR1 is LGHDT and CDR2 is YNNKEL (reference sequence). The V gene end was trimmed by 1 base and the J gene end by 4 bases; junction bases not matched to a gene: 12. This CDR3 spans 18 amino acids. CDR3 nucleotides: TGTGCCAGCAGCCAAGGGGTTGGACAGGGCGTTTTAGGAAACACCATATATTTT. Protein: CASSQGVGQGVLGNTIYF.

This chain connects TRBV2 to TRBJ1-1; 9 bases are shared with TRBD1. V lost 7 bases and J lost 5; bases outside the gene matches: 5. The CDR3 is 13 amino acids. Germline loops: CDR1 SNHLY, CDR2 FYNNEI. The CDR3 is CASIWTGVTEAFF. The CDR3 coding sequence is TGTGCCAGCATTTGGACAGGGGTAACTGAAGCTTTCTTT.

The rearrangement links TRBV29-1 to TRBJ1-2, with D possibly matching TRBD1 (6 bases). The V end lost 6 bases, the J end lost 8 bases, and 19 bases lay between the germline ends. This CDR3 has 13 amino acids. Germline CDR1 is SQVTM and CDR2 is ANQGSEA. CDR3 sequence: CSVLGGGAIGYTF. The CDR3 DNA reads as TGCAGCGTCCTAGGAGGGGGGGCAATCGGCTACACCTTC. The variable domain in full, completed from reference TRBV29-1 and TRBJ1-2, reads SAVISQKPSRDICQRGTSLTIQCQVDSQVTMMFWYRQQPGQSLTLIATANQGSEATYESGFVIDKFPISRPNLTFSTLTVSNMSPEDSSIYLCSVLGGGAIGYTFGSGTRLTVV.

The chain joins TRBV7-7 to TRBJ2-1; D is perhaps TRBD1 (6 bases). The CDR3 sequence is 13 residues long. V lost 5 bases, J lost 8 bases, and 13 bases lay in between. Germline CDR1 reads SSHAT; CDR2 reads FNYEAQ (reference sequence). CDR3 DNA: TGTGCCAGCAGCCCAATGGACAGCTATGAGCAGTTCTTC. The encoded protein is CASSPMDSYEQFF.

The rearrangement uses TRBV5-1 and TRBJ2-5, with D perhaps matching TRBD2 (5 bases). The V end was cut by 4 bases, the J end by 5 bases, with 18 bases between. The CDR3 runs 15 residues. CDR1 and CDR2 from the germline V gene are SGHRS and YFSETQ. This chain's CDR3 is CASSTGRGSRETQYF. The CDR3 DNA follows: TGCGCCAGCAGCACGGGGAGAGGCTCCAGGGAGACCCAGTACTTC.

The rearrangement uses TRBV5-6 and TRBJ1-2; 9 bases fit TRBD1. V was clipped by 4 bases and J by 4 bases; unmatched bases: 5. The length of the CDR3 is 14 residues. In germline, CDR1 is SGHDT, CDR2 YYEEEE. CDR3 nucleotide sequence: TGTGCCAGCAGCCTCGACAGGGGGATCTATGGCTACACCTTC. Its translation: CASSLDRGIYGYTF.